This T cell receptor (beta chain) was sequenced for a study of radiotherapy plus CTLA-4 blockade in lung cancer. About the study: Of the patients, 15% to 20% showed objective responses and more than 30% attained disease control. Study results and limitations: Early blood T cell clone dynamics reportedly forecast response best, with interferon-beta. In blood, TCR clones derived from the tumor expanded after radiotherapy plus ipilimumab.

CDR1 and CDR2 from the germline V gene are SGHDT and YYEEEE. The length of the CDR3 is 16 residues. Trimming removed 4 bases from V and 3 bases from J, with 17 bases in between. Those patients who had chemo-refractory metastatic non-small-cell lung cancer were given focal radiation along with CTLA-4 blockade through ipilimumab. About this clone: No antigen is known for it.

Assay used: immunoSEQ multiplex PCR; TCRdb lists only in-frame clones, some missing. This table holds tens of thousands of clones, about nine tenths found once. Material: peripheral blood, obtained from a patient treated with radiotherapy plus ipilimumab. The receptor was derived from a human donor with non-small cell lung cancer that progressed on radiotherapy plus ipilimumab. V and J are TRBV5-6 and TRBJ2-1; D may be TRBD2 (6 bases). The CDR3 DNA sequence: TGTGCCAGCAGCCCCTGGGACTTGACCATCTACAATGAGCAGTTCTTC. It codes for CASSPWDLTIYNEQFF.